This passage covers 21 T cell receptor beta chains from one sample sequenced in a study of radiation and T cells in renal cell carcinoma. Time point in this sample: blood 2 weeks post-SBRT. Regarding treatment: 15 Gy SBRT to primary tumor, nephrectomy 4 weeks later. Sequenced by immunoSEQ multiplex PCR; TCRdb stores in-frame clones only, minus some. This table holds 120,000 or so clones, roughly four fifths found once. Material: blood, obtained from a patient whose treatment included radiotherapy and nephrectomy. The receptors shown here come from an older woman with renal cell carcinoma.

The chain employs TRBV29-1 and TRBJ2-1; 7 bases align to TRBD1. Per germline, CDR1 SQVTM and CDR2 ANQGSEA. The ends lost 7 bases at V and 6 bases at J; junction bases unmatched: 9. The CDR3 loop spans 13 amino acids. The CDR3 sequence is CSARPTGSNEQFF. CDR3 nucleotides: TGCAGCGCTAGACCGACAGGGTCCAATGAGCAGTTCTTC.

This chain connects TRBV28 to TRBJ1-2; unclear D gene. This CDR3 has 13 residues. The germline V gene encodes CDR1 MDHEN and CDR2 SYDVKM. The V end was cut by 5 bases, the J end by 7 bases, with 14 bases between. CDR3 residues: CASSPMTRGGYTF. The CDR3 bases are TGTGCCAGCAGTCCCATGACTCGGGGTGGCTACACCTTC.

The chain couples TRBV30 to TRBJ2-6; D ambiguous. This CDR3 has 13 amino acids. Germline V gene lookup returns CDR1 GTSNPN and CDR2 SVGIG (reference sequence). Trimming pared 1 base from V and 0 bases from J, leaving 1 base between. The CDR3 is CAWSGSGANVLTF. CDR3 bases: TGTGCCTGGAGTGGCTCTGGGGCCAACGTCCTGACTTTC.

This clone was seen a handful of times. The rearrangement uses TRBV5-6 and TRBJ2-5, with D perhaps TRBD1 (5 bases). Trimming shortened V by 1 base and J by 5 bases, and 21 bases separated the two germline ends. Germline assignment: CDR1 SGHDT and CDR2 YYEEEE. This CDR3 region has 17 residues. The CDR3 nucleotides read TGTGCCAGCAGCTTGTTTACAGGAAACCTCGTTCGGGAGACCCAGTACTTC. This encodes CASSLFTGNLVRETQYF. Combining the CDR3 with reference TRBV5-6 and TRBJ2-5 gives the whole variable domain DAGVTQSPTHLIKTRGQQVTLRCSPKSGHDTVSWYQQALGQGPQFIFQYYEEEERQRGNFPDRFSGHQFPNYSSELNVNALLLGDSALYLCASSLFTGNLVRETQYFGPGTRLLVL.

The chain carries TRBV27 and TRBJ2-3; D gene unclear. CDR1 and CDR2 (germline): MNHEY, SMNVEV (reference sequence). Between the trimmed V and J ends, which lost 1 base and 3 bases, there was a span of 8 bases. The CDR3 has 14 amino acids. CDR3 region: CASSLWRTTDTQYF. The CDR3 bases are TGTGCCAGCAGTTTATGGCGGACGACAGATACGCAGTATTTT.

This chain links TRBV6-5 with TRBJ2-2; 7 bases map to TRBD1. The CDR3 spans 15 residues. Germline CDR1 reads MNHEY; CDR2 reads SVGAGI. V dropped 7 bases and J dropped 3; count of bases not matched to a gene: 8. CDR3: CASTTGTAYTGELFF. CDR3 coding DNA: TGTGCCAGCACCACCGGGACAGCTTACACCGGGGAGCTGTTTTTT.

This clone was detected only a few times. CDR3 bases: TGTGCCAGCAGCTTAGCCGGGCAGACCCTCTATGGCTACACCTTC. Protein sequence: CASSLAGQTLYGYTF. J is TRBJ1-2 and V is TRBV7-2; D gene uncertain. The CDR3 contains 15 residues. V was cut by 0 bases and J by 4 bases, with 12 bases left in between. CDR1 SGHTA and CDR2 FQGNSA come from the germline V gene.

This clone appeared once. The chain has TRBV25-1 and TRBJ1-4; D is undetermined. The CDR3 contains 12 residues. Trimming cost V 8 bases and J 7 bases, with 11 bases left between them. From germline, CDR1 is MGHDK and CDR2 SYGVNS. Here the CDR3 reads CASHLTGEKLFF. The CDR3 nucleotides are TGTGCCAGCCACCTCACGGGTGAAAAACTGTTTTTT.

The chain is built from TRBV11-2 and TRBJ1-1; D perhaps matches TRBD1 (6 bases). Germline lookup yields CDR1 SGHAT and CDR2 FQNNGV. Trimming shortened V by 2 bases and J by 7 bases, and 14 bases separated the two germline ends. The CDR3 consists of 14 residues. The CDR3 DNA reads as TGTGCCAGCAGCTTATATCACAGGGCCAATGAAGCTTTCTTT. Translated: CASSLYHRANEAFF.

J is TRBJ2-3 and V is TRBV29-1, with D tentatively TRBD2 (5 bases). CDR1 and CDR2 (germline): SQVTM, ANQGSEA. The CDR3 runs to 12 residues. CDR3 bases: TGCAGTTGTGACGGGGACACAGATACGCAGTATTTT. As protein: CSCDGDTDTQYF.

Notes on this clone: Different DNA sequences within this sample yield the same CDR3. The rearrangement uses TRBV9 and TRBJ2-3; D gene unclear. This CDR3 is 12 amino acids long. The V gene lost 2 bases and the J gene lost 3 bases, with 4 bases spanning the gap. CDR1 SGDLS and CDR2 YYNGEE come from the germline V gene. In nucleotides, the CDR3 is TGTGCCAGCAGCGTTGGGACAGATACGCAGTATTTT. Protein: CASSVGTDTQYF.

The chain couples TRBV2 to TRBJ1-2; maybe TRBD1 (5 bases). The CDR3 is 13 amino acids. Germline CDR1 and CDR2: SNHLY and FYNNEI. The V and J ends lost 3 bases and 8 bases respectively, with 13 bases between them. CDR3 DNA: TGTGCCAGCAGTGACACCACAGGCGAAGGCTACACCTTC. Its translation is CASSDTTGEGYTF.

The V and J genes are TRBV7-3 and TRBJ2-1; D is ambiguous. This CDR3 is built from 15 residues. Per germline, CDR1 SGHTA and CDR2 FQGTGA. With 1 base removed from V and 1 base from J, the gap between germline ends came to 8 bases. Here the CDR3 DNA reads TGTGCCAGCAGCTTAAGACCTGGGTCCTACAATGAGCAGTTCTTC. This encodes CASSLRPGSYNEQFF.

The chain recombines TRBV2 with TRBJ1-1, with a tentative D call TRBD1 (6 bases). Germline V gene sequence: CDR1 SNHLY, CDR2 FYNNEI. The CDR3 contains 14 residues. The V gene lost 8 bases and the J gene lost 6 bases, with 19 bases spanning the gap. The CDR3 region is CASLGGPRRAEAFF. The CDR3 DNA reads TGTGCCAGCTTGGGGGGCCCTCGTAGGGCTGAAGCTTTCTTT.

V is TRBV2 and J is TRBJ1-6, with a weak D call TRBD1 (6 bases). V lost 5 bases and J 9 bases, leaving 14 bases between the germline ends. There are 14 residues in the CDR3. CDR1 is SNHLY, CDR2 FYNNEI, per germline. CDR3 protein: CASSNTLQGSPLHF. DNA for the CDR3: TGTGCCAGCAGTAATACGCTACAGGGTTCACCCCTCCACTTT.

The chain recombines TRBV10-3 with TRBJ2-7; 9 nucleotides match TRBD1. This CDR3 has 14 residues. CDR1 is ENHRY and CDR2 is SYGVKD in the germline V gene. With 10 bases clipped from V and 5 bases from J, the junction kept 12 bases outside the gene matches. CDR3 protein: CATTPGQGIHEQYF. CDR3 in DNA: TGTGCCACAACACCGGGACAGGGTATCCACGAGCAGTACTTC.

This chain links TRBV4-3 with TRBJ2-2; no reliable D call. CDR1 is LGHNA, CDR2 YSLEER, per germline. This CDR3 spans 16 amino acids. Trimming removed 0 bases from V and 1 base from J, with 9 bases in between. CDR3 region: CASSQDRDQNTGELFF. In DNA, the CDR3 is TGCGCCAGCAGCCAAGATAGGGATCAGAACACCGGGGAGCTGTTTTTT.

This chain uses TRBV4-3 with TRBJ1-2, with TRBD1 identical over 12 bases. V gave up 1 base and J gave up 8 bases; unmatched junction bases: 8. The CDR3 is made up of 16 amino acids. Germline CDR1 and CDR2: LGHNA and YSLEER. Written as DNA, the CDR3 is TGCGCCAGCAGCCAAGGCGGGACAGGGGGCTTGCAAGGCTACACCTTC. Translating it yields CASSQGGTGGLQGYTF.

The chain combines TRBV7-9 with TRBJ2-2; D possibly corresponds to TRBD1 (5 bases). Germline V CDR1 and CDR2: SEHNR, FQNEAQ (reference sequence). CDR3 length equals 18 residues. The V gene lost 5 bases and the J gene lost 1 base, with 20 bases spanning the gap. The CDR3 is CASSGALGQRENTGELFF. The CDR3, as DNA: TGTGCCAGCAGCGGTGCGTTGGGGCAGAGAGAGAACACCGGGGAGCTGTTTTTT. Together with reference TRBV7-9 and TRBJ2-2, the CDR3 gives the full variable domain: DTGVSQNPRHKITKRGQNVTFRCDPISEHNRLYWYRQTLGQGPEFLTYFQNEAQLEKSRLLSDRFSAERPKGSFSTLEIQRTEQGDSAMYLCASSGALGQRENTGELFFGEGSRLTVL.

This clone appeared many times. The V and J genes are TRBV28 and TRBJ1-5; D not resolved. Deletions cut 8 bases from V and 4 bases from J, with 21 bases between. Germline loops: CDR1 MDHEN, CDR2 SYDVKM. The CDR3 runs to 16 residues. CDR3 sequence (DNA): TGTGCCAGCTTGGTACGATGGGCAGCTCCTAATCAGCCCCAGCATTTT. Translation: CASLVRWAAPNQPQHF.

The chain links TRBV7-9 to TRBJ2-5; 10 bases line up with TRBD2. Per the germline V gene, CDR1 is SEHNR and CDR2 is FQNEAQ (reference sequence). The CDR3 is 16 residues long. V lost 5 bases, J lost 0 bases, and 6 bases stayed unmatched. The CDR3 coding sequence is TGTGCCAGCAGCGTTAGGACTAGCGGCGACCAAGAGACCCAGTACTTC. This codes for CASSVRTSGDQETQYF.